This T cell receptor (beta chain) was captured in a study of blood T cell repertoires in COVID-19. Study summary: The United States, Italy and Spain were the sources of the acute and convalescent COVID-19 samples. Nucleic acid was either cDNA or gDNA, and it came from T cells, B-cell-depleted T cells, or PBMCs.

The germline gives CDR1 MGHRA, CDR2 YSYEKL. This CDR3 has 16 amino acids. V dropped 2 bases and J dropped 0 bases, with 10 bases sitting between them. Per the study methods: For nucleated cells, counts were estimated from reference gene primer amplification. Here immunoSEQ multiplex PCR was the method, and the copy in TCRdb shows in-frame clones only, minus some. D and trimming were read from the DNA, whereas the V and J calls and clone size are those reported in that table. The sample carries under 200,000 clones, 85% recorded once. This TCR derives from an elderly woman with acute or convalescent COVID-19. The sequencing sample was made of peripheral blood. The V gene is TRBV4-1, the J gene TRBJ1-4, with a possible D match to TRBD1 (5 bases). CDR3 in DNA: TGCGCCAGCAGCCAATTGGGCAGGGCAACTAATGAAAAACTGTTTTTT. Residues: CASSQLGRATNEKLFF.